Listed here are 22 T cell receptor beta chains from one sample, sequenced in a study of identical twins. MiXCR, applied by TCRdb to the 5' RACE reads, yields one record per CDR3 protein. The top ten hold 1.6% of the sample, which has 500,000 to 700,000 distinct CDR3 sequences, 7% to 7.5% seen once. The same specimen was also included in a second study, on yellow fever vaccine responses in identical twins.

The sample taken for sequencing was PBMCs. These receptors were taken from a woman younger than 35 in good health.

This clonotype was counted a few times. This chain links TRBV4-2 with TRBJ2-3; 12 bases fit TRBD2. CDR1 and CDR2 from the germline V gene are LGHNA and YNFKEQ. This CDR3 region has 17 residues. V lost 0 bases and J lost 4; bases outside the gene matches: 5. This chain's CDR3 is CASSQEQLAGGPDTQYF. For the CDR3, the DNA is TGTGCCAGCAGCCAAGAACAACTAGCGGGAGGACCAGATACGCAGTATTTT.

The genes are TRBV20-1 and TRBJ1-6; tentatively, D is TRBD1 (5 bases). The CDR3 is 14 residues long. Germline V gene lookup returns CDR1 DFQATT and CDR2 SNEGSKA (reference sequence). The ends were cut back, 3 bases at V and 8 bases at J, with 14 bases in the middle. The CDR3 here is CSAREGFKDSPLHF. CDR3 in DNA: TGCAGTGCTAGGGAGGGGTTTAAGGATTCACCCCTCCACTTT.

This clonotype showed up just a few times. This rearrangement joins TRBV7-3 to TRBJ2-5; no clear D gene. The CDR3 spans 13 residues. With 6 bases removed from V and 1 base from J, the gap between germline ends came to 9 bases. Looked up from germline, CDR1 is SGHTA and CDR2 is FQGTGA. The CDR3 region is CASSTRAQETQYF. Written as DNA, the CDR3 is TGTGCCAGCAGTACCCGGGCCCAAGAGACCCAGTACTTC.

This clonotype was recorded at least ten times. The rearrangement joins TRBV5-1 to TRBJ2-2, with D perhaps matching TRBD1 or TRBD2 (6 bases each). V was shortened by 4 bases and J by 2 bases, with 12 bases between the two germline ends. The CDR3 extends over 15 amino acids. Germline V lookup: CDR1 SGHRS, CDR2 YFSETQ. The CDR3 bases are TGCGCCAGCAGCCCCGGCGGGACAAACACCGGGGAGCTGTTTTTT. It is translated as CASSPGGTNTGELFF.

In this sample, this clonotype turned up a few times. V usage is TRBV3-1 and J usage is TRBJ2-2, with D perhaps matching TRBD2 (5 bases). The V and J ends lost 4 bases and 5 bases respectively, with 17 bases between them. The CDR3 totals 16 residues. From germline, CDR1 is LGHDT and CDR2 YNNKEL (reference sequence). CDR3 protein: CASSRGIGSSTGELFF. CDR3 nucleotides: TGTGCCAGCAGCCGAGGGATTGGGAGTAGTACCGGGGAGCTGTTTTTT.

The chain employs TRBV15 and TRBJ2-7; D gene uncertain. The V and J ends lost 0 bases and 5 bases respectively, with 11 bases between them. There are 14 residues in the CDR3. Germline V gene data show CDR1 as LNHNV and CDR2 as YYDKDF (reference sequence). The CDR3 region has the DNA TGTGCCACCAGCAGAGACCCGGCATCAAACGAGCAGTACTTC. It encodes CATSRDPASNEQYF.

V is TRBV15 and J is TRBJ1-4; no clear D gene. Trimming removed 1 base from V and 0 bases from J, with 18 bases in between. This CDR3 is built from 19 residues. In germline, CDR1 is LNHNV, CDR2 YYDKDF (reference sequence). The CDR3 DNA reads as TGTGCCACCAGCAGAGCTCGAATTTACCCAATTACAACTAATGAAAAACTGTTTTTT. It specifies CATSRARIYPITTNEKLFF. The whole variable domain, remainder taken from reference TRBV15 and TRBJ1-4, is DAMVIQNPRYQVTQFGKPVTLSCSQTLNHNVMYWYQQKSSQAPKLLFHYYDKDFNNEADTPDNFQSRRPNTSFCFLDIRSPGLGDTAMYLCATSRARIYPITTNEKLFFGSGTQLSVL.

This clonotype was detected ten times or more. The chain carries TRBV10-3 and TRBJ2-3; D remains ambiguous. Germline CDR1 reads ENHRY; CDR2 reads SYGVKD. The V and J ends lost 8 bases and 6 bases respectively, with 9 bases between them. CDR3 length: 11 residues. The CDR3, as DNA: TGTGCCATCCCCTCGGTGGATACGCAGTATTTT. As protein: CAIPSVDTQYF.

This clonotype occurred many times. CDR3 nucleotide sequence: TGTGCCAGTAGTATTGGTTACGAGCAGTACTTC. Its protein is CASSIGYEQYF. The rearrangement uses TRBV19 and TRBJ2-7; D uncertain. The CDR3 is 11 amino acids. V lost 3 bases, J lost 4 bases, and 4 bases lay in between. Germline CDR1 and CDR2: LNHDA and SQIVND (reference sequence).

In its sample, this clonotype was seen a few times. The chain recombines TRBV11-3 with TRBJ2-3, with 11 positions matching TRBD2. Germline CDR1 reads SGHNT; CDR2 reads YENEEA. This CDR3 contains 17 residues. J gave up 2 bases and V 3 bases, and 7 bases lay outside the gene matches. The DNA for the CDR3 is TGTGCCAGCAGCTTTACCCGGACTAGCGGGTACACAGATACGCAGTATTTT. As protein: CASSFTRTSGYTDTQYF. The full variable domain, in which reference TRBV11-3 and TRBJ2-3 provide the parts outside the CDR3, is EAGVVQSPRYKIIEKKQPVAFWCNPISGHNTLYWYLQNLGQGPELLIRYENEEAVDDSQLPKDRFSAERLKGVDSTLKIQPAELGDSAVYLCASSFTRTSGYTDTQYFGPGTRLTVL.

This clonotype was recorded many times. The chain recombines TRBV12-3 or TRBV12-4 with TRBJ2-3, with TRBD2 matching over 12 bases. The CDR3 has 17 amino acids. J was trimmed by 0 bases and V by 6 bases; bases with no gene match: 7. The CDR3 DNA is TGTGCCAGCAGCCGCCCGGGACTAGCGGGTAGCACAGATACGCAGTATTTT. Translated, it gives CASSRPGLAGSTDTQYF.

This clonotype occurred once. This sequence joins TRBV6-1 and TRBJ2-2, with TRBD2 matching 10 bases. The CDR3 is 16 residues long. Germline assignment: CDR1 MNHNS and CDR2 SASEGT. The junction had 9 bases not matched to a gene; V was cut back by 7 bases and J by 4 bases. CDR3 sequence: CASTPLEREGTGELFF. DNA for the CDR3: TGTGCCAGCACCCCTTTGGAGCGGGAGGGCACCGGGGAGCTGTTTTTT.

V and J are TRBV28 and TRBJ2-5; 8 bases are a match to TRBD2. From germline, CDR1 is MDHEN and CDR2 SYDVKM. Losses at the gene ends were 3 bases for V and 4 bases for J; bases not matched to a gene: 7. This CDR3 spans 15 amino acids. The CDR3 protein is CASSLAGGSAETQYF. The CDR3 DNA is TGTGCCAGCAGTTTGGCGGGAGGATCCGCAGAGACCCAGTACTTC.

This clonotype appeared many times. The rearrangement links TRBV5-1 to TRBJ2-2, with D possibly being TRBD2 (7 bases). The CDR3 totals 15 residues. Germline V CDR1 and CDR2: SGHRS, YFSETQ. V lost 5 bases and J 4 bases, leaving 15 bases between the germline ends. This chain's CDR3 is CASRGGGPSTGELFF. CDR3 in DNA: TGCGCCAGCAGGGGCGGGGGCCCGAGCACCGGGGAGCTGTTTTTT.

This chain links TRBV4-1 with TRBJ2-3; 9 nucleotides agree with TRBD2. Trimming cost V 4 bases and J 0 bases; bases outside gene matches: 5. The CDR3 is made up of 16 amino acids. Per the germline V gene, CDR1 is MGHRA and CDR2 is YSYEKL. The CDR3 DNA reads TGCGCCAGCAGCCCAAGGACTAGCGACAGCACAGATACGCAGTATTTT. It translates to CASSPRTSDSTDTQYF.

This clonotype was counted many times. The V and J genes are TRBV7-8 and TRBJ1-1; D is possibly TRBD1 (5 bases). The V and J ends lost 7 bases and 6 bases respectively, with 18 bases between them. The CDR3 is made up of 14 amino acids. CDR1 SGHVS and CDR2 FQNEAQ come from the germline V gene. The CDR3: CASIPGQGIPEAFF. The CDR3 bases are TGTGCCAGCATTCCGGGGCAGGGTATCCCTGAAGCTTTCTTT.

This clonotype was observed at least ten times. The rearrangement joins TRBV12-3 or TRBV12-4 to TRBJ1-5; 11 positions match TRBD1. This CDR3 region has 15 residues. V lost 2 bases and J lost 6; bases outside the gene matches: 3. The CDR3 loop reads CASSLLGQGAQPQHF. Written as DNA, the CDR3 is TGTGCCAGCAGTTTATTAGGACAGGGGGCTCAGCCCCAGCATTTT.

In this sample, this clonotype turned up many times. The chain employs TRBV5-1 and TRBJ1-5, with D unclear. Germline values: CDR1 SGHRS, CDR2 YFSETQ. This CDR3 has 15 amino acids. Trimming took 1 base from V and 0 from J, leaving 8 bases between them. CDR3 bases: TGCGCCAGCAGCTTGACGGGAAATAGCAATCAGCCCCAGCATTTT. It encodes CASSLTGNSNQPQHF.

This clonotype was seen at least ten times. CDR3 loop: CSVGGGSNNEQFF. The DNA for the CDR3 is TGCAGCGTCGGGGGGGGGTCCAACAATGAGCAGTTCTTC. The rearrangement uses TRBV29-1 and TRBJ2-1; TRBD2 agrees at 8 bases. The CDR3 contains 13 residues. Germline trimming cut 6 bases from V and 5 bases from J; bases unmatched to any gene: 6. Germline V gene sequence: CDR1 SQVTM, CDR2 ANQGSEA.

This clonotype was observed at least ten times. Here the CDR3 DNA reads TGTGCCACCAGTGATTCGGGACAGGGTAGTGAGCAGTTCTTC. It encodes CATSDSGQGSEQFF. This chain connects TRBV24-1 to TRBJ2-1; 9 bases align to TRBD1. J was trimmed by 9 bases and V by 2 bases; bases with no gene match: 4. Germline V gene lookup returns CDR1 KGHDR and CDR2 SFDVKD. The CDR3 covers 14 residues.

The chain employs TRBV11-2 and TRBJ2-7, with TRBD1 as a possible D gene (5 bases). V dropped 5 bases and J dropped 2 bases, with 13 bases sitting between them. The CDR3 runs 14 residues. In germline, CDR1 is SGHAT, CDR2 FQNNGV. The CDR3 bases are TGTGCCAGCAGCAATTCAGGGCAACCCTACGAGCAGTACGTC. This codes for CASSNSGQPYEQYV.

Only a few counts were recorded for this clonotype. V gene TRBV5-4 combines with J gene TRBJ2-1; the match to TRBD2 covers 10 bases. The J segment lost 4 bases and the V segment lost 4 bases, leaving 5 bases of the junction unmatched. This CDR3 comprises 15 residues. Germline-derived CDR1 and CDR2 are SGHNT and YYREEE (reference sequence). In DNA, the CDR3 is TGTGCCAGCAGCCACGGACTAGCGGTATACAATGAGCAGTTCTTC. Its translation: CASSHGLAVYNEQFF.